This TCR beta chain was obtained from a study of T cells in narcolepsy. Study context: Healthy controls were enrolled alongside patients with narcolepsy type 1 or type 2. Study-wide points: Autoreactive clonotypes reportedly recurred in blood of same and different patients, not controls. Autoreactive HCRT-specific and TRIB2-specific clonotypes were marked in same-patient CSF-versus-blood CD4+ comparisons.

The CDR3 is 13 amino acids. Trimming stripped 4 bases from V and 3 bases from J, with 7 bases between. Germline CDR1 SNHLY, CDR2 FYNNEI. Regarding this clone: Its antigen is not identified.

Only in-frame clones appear in the TCRdb table, and some are missing; sequencing was by immunoSEQ multiplex PCR. The sample has about 40,000 clones; 88% are singletons. The sequencing sample was made of CD45RA- memory CD4+ T cells from PBMCs. The V and J genes are TRBV2 and TRBJ1-5; perhaps TRBD1 as D (5 bases). The source of this sequence is a human donor with narcolepsy. The CDR3 loop is CASSAGINQPQHF. The CDR3 bases are TGTGCCAGCAGTGCAGGGATCAATCAGCCCCAGCATTTT.